The source of this T cell receptor beta chain is a study of CD8+ T cells in alopecia areata. Treatment denoted: oral pan-JAK inhibitor, 5-10 mg twice daily. It was cDNA, reverse transcribed from extracted RNA, that served as the sequencing template. Profiling relied on immunoSEQ multiplex PCR, and the TCRdb table lists in-frame clones only, not all of them. Of roughly 120,000 clones listed, 58% are singletons. Germline values: CDR1 MNHEY, CDR2 SMNVEV (reference sequence). Between the trimmed V and J ends, which lost 4 bases and 6 bases, there was a span of 13 bases. The CDR3 is made up of 13 amino acids.

The V gene is TRBV27, the J gene TRBJ2-7, with D perhaps TRBD2 (5 bases). Material: CD8+ T cells sorted from blood, obtained at week 4, from a patient treated with tofacitinib. The receptor was isolated from a human donor with alopecia areata. CDR3 protein: CASSYGGGSEQYF. The CDR3 DNA is TGTGCCAGCAGTTACGGTGGAGGTTCCGAGCAGTACTTC.